The 10 T cell receptor beta chains reported below all come from one sample, sequenced in a study of CD39 and CD103 CD8 tumor-infiltrating T cells. Measured with immunoSEQ multiplex PCR; TCRdb has only the in-frame clones, and not every one. The profile shows a few hundred clones, 72% of them singletons. Sequenced input: CD39+ CD103+ CD8+ T cells sorted from the tumor. Subset in this sample: CD103+CD39+ double-positive CD45RA- CD8 T cells. The origin of the receptors is a human donor with head and neck squamous cell carcinoma.

The chain links TRBV10-1 to TRBJ2-7; 10 bases map to TRBD1. The V gene's germline CDR1 is WNHNN and CDR2 SYGVQD (reference sequence). The CDR3 extends over 14 amino acids. V was clipped by 3 bases and J by 7 bases; unmatched bases: 6. The CDR3 loop reads CASSDPGQGLEQYF. The CDR3 coding sequence is TGCGCCAGCAGTGACCCGGGACAGGGGTTGGAGCAGTACTTC.

V is TRBV6-4 and J is TRBJ1-1; the D is unclear. The germline gives CDR1 MRHNA, CDR2 SNTAGT. There are 13 residues in the CDR3. V was shortened by 5 bases and J by 5 bases, with 12 bases between the two germline ends. The CDR3 is CASSLGEGTEAFF. The DNA for the CDR3 is TGTGCCAGCAGTTTAGGCGAGGGAACTGAAGCTTTCTTT.

The chain carries TRBV19 and TRBJ1-2, with D tentatively TRBD1 (6 bases). Germline CDR1 LNHDA, CDR2 SQIVND (reference sequence). The CDR3 is 13 residues long. Trimming took 3 bases from V and 8 from J, leaving 13 bases between them. The CDR3 region has the DNA TGTGCCAGTAGTATCCCAGGGGTAGGAGGCTACACCTTC. This translates into CASSIPGVGGYTF.

The CDR3 region has the DNA TGTGCCAGCGTCTCAGGGATCTGCCAAGAGACCCAGTACTTC. Its translation: CASVSGICQETQYF. The gene calls are TRBV21-1 and TRBJ2-5; the DNA was not compared with TRBD1, the D call given in the table. TRBV21-1 is labeled a pseudogene. The CDR3 is 14 amino acids.

CDR3 in amino acids: CASSADSGTGELFF. In DNA, the CDR3 is TGCGCCAGCAGCGCTGACAGTGGCACCGGGGAGCTGTTTTTT. This chain joins TRBV5-1 and TRBJ2-2; D possibly corresponds to TRBD1 (5 bases). Per the germline V gene, CDR1 is SGHRS and CDR2 is YFSETQ. The germline V and J ends were trimmed by 4 bases and 4 bases, with 11 bases remaining between them. CDR3 length: 14 amino acids.

This chain uses TRBV4-2 with TRBJ2-7; no firm D call. V lost 1 base to trimming and J lost 0 bases, with 7 bases between them. The CDR3 spans 14 residues. Germline assignment: CDR1 LGHNA and CDR2 YNFKEQ. Written as DNA, the CDR3 is TGTGCCAGCAGCCAAGGAGGCGACTCCTACGAGCAGTACTTC. Translated, it gives CASSQGGDSYEQYF.

This chain uses TRBV11-2 with TRBJ2-1; 7 nucleotides match TRBD2. Germline V gene lookup returns CDR1 SGHAT and CDR2 FQNNGV. There are 18 residues in the CDR3. Losses at the gene ends were 1 base for V and 3 bases for J; bases not matched to a gene: 12. CDR3 in amino acids: CASSLAGELGGFYNEQFF. The CDR3 DNA reads as TGTGCCAGCAGCTTAGCGGGGGAACTGGGAGGGTTCTACAATGAGCAGTTCTTC. Variable domain in full (rest from reference TRBV11-2 and TRBJ2-1): EAGVAQSPRYKIIEKRQSVAFWCNPISGHATLYWYQQILGQGPKLLIQFQNNGVVDDSQLPKDRFSAERLKGVDSTLKIQPAKLEDSAVYLCASSLAGELGGFYNEQFFGPGTRLTVL.

The chain is built from TRBV6-1 and TRBJ2-1; TRBD2 matches at 11 bases. The V gene's germline CDR1 is MNHNS and CDR2 SASEGT. V shed 4 bases, J shed 6 bases, and the junction held 5 bases outside the gene matches. The length of the CDR3 is 15 residues. The CDR3 bases are TGTGCCAGCAGTGTAACTAGCGGGGGTGTCAATGAGCAGTTCTTC. Its protein is CASSVTSGGVNEQFF.

Judged by abundance, this clone is large. This chain uses TRBV18 with TRBJ1-5; D is undetermined. CDR1 KGHSH and CDR2 LQKENI come from the germline V gene. Trimming removed 2 bases at V and 2 bases at J, with 10 bases between. The CDR3 is 15 amino acids. CDR3 in DNA: TGTGCCAGCTCACCAGAAGGAGGGCGCAATCAGCCCCAGCATTTT. Residues: CASSPEGGRNQPQHF.

With respect to this clone: The same CDR3 arises from other DNA sequences in this sample as well. V usage is TRBV25-1 and J usage is TRBJ1-5, with 9 bases aligning to TRBD1. CDR1 and CDR2 (germline): MGHDK, SYGVNS. V lost 4 bases and J lost 4; bases outside the gene matches: 8. The CDR3 sequence is 16 residues long. In DNA form, the CDR3 reads TGTGCCAGCAGTGGTCCGGGACAGGGAGCAAATCAGCCCCAGCATTTT. It codes for CASSGPGQGANQPQHF. The complete variable domain, with remaining parts taken from reference TRBV25-1 and TRBJ1-5, reads EADIYQTPRYLVIGTGKKITLECSQTMGHDKMYWYQQDPGMELHLIHYSYGVNSTEKGDLSSESTVSRIRTEHFPLTLESARPSHTSQYLCASSGPGQGANQPQHFGDGTRLSIL.